Listed below are T cell receptor beta chains from one sample, sequenced in a study of T cells after posttransplantation cyclophosphamide. The method was immunoSEQ multiplex PCR; TCRdb's version includes in-frame clones alone and lacks a portion of them. Of some 16,000 clones listed, about four fifths are singletons. The sample here was PBMCs, taken 350 to 400 days after allogeneic stem cell transplant with calcineurin inhibitor and methotrexate. The receptors stem from a male patient aged 18 to 35 who received an allogeneic stem cell transplant from a related donor, was CMV-positive, and had no GVHD. The graft donor may have given rise to some T cells. Each CDR3 is given with its conserved first and last residue. A D gene is named only where the DNA matches it firmly.

V gene,J gene,D gene,CDR3 DNA,CDR3 protein
TRBV28,TRBJ2-7,NA,TGTGCCAGCAGTTTTTTACACAGCCCCTACGAGCAGTACTTC,CASSFLHSPYEQYF
TRBV9,TRBJ1-1,NA,TGTGCCAGCAGCGTACTGGGTGGAAGCGCGAACACTGAAGCTTTCTTT,CASSVLGGSANTEAFF
TRBV4-3,TRBJ1-4,TRBD1,TGCGCCAGCAGCCAGAACCCTCCGGGACAGGGTAATGAAAAACTGTTTTTT,CASSQNPPGQGNEKLFF
TRBV2,TRBJ2-2,NA,TGTGCCAGCGGCAGGGAGAACACCGGGGAGCTGTTTTTT,CASGRENTGELFF
TRBV7-2,TRBJ2-1,TRBD2,TGTGCCAGCAGCCTTACTAGCGGGAGTAAAGATGAGCAGTTCTTC,CASSLTSGSKDEQFF
TRBV28,TRBJ1-2,NA,TGTGCCAGCACCTCCGGGGGGGCCGGCTATGGCTACACCTTC,CASTSGGAGYGYTF
TRBV11-3,TRBJ2-2,NA,TGTGCCAGCAGCCCCCGCCACCCCTTGGGCCCCGCCGGGGAGCTGTTTTTT,CASSPRHPLGPAGELFF
TRBV11-2,TRBJ2-7,NA,TGTGCCAGCAGCTTAGATACCGGGAACTACGAGCAGTACTTC,CASSLDTGNYEQYF
TRBV19,TRBJ2-1,TRBD2,TGTGCCAGTAGAACTGGACTAGCGGGAGCCAATGAGCAGTTCTTC,CASRTGLAGANEQFF
TRBV28,TRBJ2-1,TRBD2,TGTGCCAGCAGTTTAATCGGGACTAGTATCAGTGAGCAGTTCTTC,CASSLIGTSISEQFF
TRBV7-3,TRBJ2-3,TRBD2,TGTGCCAGCAGCTCCAAGGGACTAGCGGGCACAGATACGCAGTATTTT,CASSSKGLAGTDTQYF